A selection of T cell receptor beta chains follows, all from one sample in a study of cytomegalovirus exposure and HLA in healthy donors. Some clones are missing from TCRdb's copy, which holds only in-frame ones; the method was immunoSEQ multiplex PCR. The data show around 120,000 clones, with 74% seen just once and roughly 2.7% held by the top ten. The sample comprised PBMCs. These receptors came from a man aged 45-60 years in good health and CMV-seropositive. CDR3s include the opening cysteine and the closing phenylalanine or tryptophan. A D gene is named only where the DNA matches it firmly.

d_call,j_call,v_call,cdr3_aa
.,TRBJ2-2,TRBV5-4,CASSLGVTRGTGELFF
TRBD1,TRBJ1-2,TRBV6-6,CAITPRPDRGNGYTF
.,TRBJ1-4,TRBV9,CASSAGTGLSKEKLFF
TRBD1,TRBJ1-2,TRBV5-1,CASSGTGQAYGYTF
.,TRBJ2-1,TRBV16,CASSQSRDEQFF
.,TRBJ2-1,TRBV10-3,CAISEQVSYNEQFF
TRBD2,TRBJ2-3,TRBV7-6,CASSSYRRGGSTQYF
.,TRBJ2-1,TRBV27,CASSGGYNEQFF
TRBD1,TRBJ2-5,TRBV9,CASSMGDRGEKTQYF
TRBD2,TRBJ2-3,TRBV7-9,CASSLDPAGGADTQYF
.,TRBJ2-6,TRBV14,CASSLPGISGANGLTF
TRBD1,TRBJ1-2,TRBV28,CASSLSGTVTYGYTF
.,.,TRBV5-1,CASSLGGDATYEQYF
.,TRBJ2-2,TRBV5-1,CASSLAAQRGTGELFF
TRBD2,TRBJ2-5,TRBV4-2,CASSQEGGGRAGETQYF
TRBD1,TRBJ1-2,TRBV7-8,CASSLPGGGYGYTF
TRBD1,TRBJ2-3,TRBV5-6,CASSSGTGAADTQYF
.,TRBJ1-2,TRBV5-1,CASGQNTNYGYTF
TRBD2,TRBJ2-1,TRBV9,CASSVDSGAYNEQFF
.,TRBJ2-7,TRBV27,CASSLRDSAAGEQYF
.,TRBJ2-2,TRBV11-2,CASSYDNLNTGELFF
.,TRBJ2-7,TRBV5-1,CASSLIPAGAYEQYF
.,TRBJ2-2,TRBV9,CASSLSAGRRTGELFF
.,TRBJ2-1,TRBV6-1,CASSEGVGNEQFF
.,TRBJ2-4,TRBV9,CASSPPGSAKNIQYF
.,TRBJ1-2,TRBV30,CAWSEAARVGYGYTF
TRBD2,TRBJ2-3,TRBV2,CASSEGAGRSADTQYF
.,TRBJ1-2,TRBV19,CASTPRGRGYTF
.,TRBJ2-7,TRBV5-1,CASGTDHSYEQYF
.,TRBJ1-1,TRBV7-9,CASSLQDSYTEAFF
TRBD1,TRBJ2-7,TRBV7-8,CASSFHDRVSYEQYF
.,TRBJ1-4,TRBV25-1,CASSPVIATNEKLFF
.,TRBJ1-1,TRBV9,CASSVSGQNTEAFF